The 3 T cell receptor beta chains presented below share a single source sample, sequenced in a study of T cell repertoires in cytomegalovirus infection. One entry per CDR3 protein results from TCRdb running MiXCR on the reads. The sample lists hundreds of thousands of distinct CDR3 sequences; approximately 33% were seen once. No antigens are known for them. The sequencing used cultured PBMCs, collected from culture after CMV antigen stimulation. These receptor sequences come from a human donor in good health (CMV status not recorded). Some clones in this sample may be carry-over from other donors' samples.

The chain uses TRBV19 and TRBJ1-4; 7 bases are shared with TRBD1. The CDR3 spans 14 residues. Trimming cost V 6 bases and J 7 bases; bases outside gene matches: 8. CDR1 is LNHDA, CDR2 SQIVND, per germline (reference sequence). DNA of the CDR3: TGTGCCAGTAGGCAACAGGGGAGTGGTGAAAAACTGTTTTTT. This sequence encodes CASRQQGSGEKLFF. The full variable domain, its missing parts supplied by reference TRBV19 and TRBJ1-4, is DGGITQSPKYLFRKEGQNVTLSCEQNLNHDAMYWYRQDPGQGLRLIYYSQIVNDFQKGDIAEGYSVSREKKESFPLTVTSAQKNPTAFYLCASRQQGSGEKLFFGSGTQLSVL.

This clonotype occurred many times. V is TRBV6-1 and J is TRBJ1-1; D gene ambiguous. The ends were cut back, 3 bases at V and 5 bases at J, with 10 bases in the middle. The germline gives CDR1 MNHNS, CDR2 SASEGT. The CDR3 covers 13 residues. The chain's CDR3 is CASSDVGPTEAFF. The CDR3 DNA reads TGTGCCAGCAGTGACGTAGGACCGACTGAAGCTTTCTTT.

There are a few counts of this clonotype. V usage is TRBV7-2 and J usage is TRBJ1-3; a possible D gene is TRBD1 (5 bases). V was pared by 2 bases and J by 8 bases, with 13 bases between. The germline V gene encodes CDR1 SGHTA and CDR2 FQGNSA. CDR3 length: 14 residues. The CDR3 nucleotides are TGTGCCAGCAGCTTATTCCCAGGGACGGACACCATATATTTT. Its translation is CASSLFPGTDTIYF.